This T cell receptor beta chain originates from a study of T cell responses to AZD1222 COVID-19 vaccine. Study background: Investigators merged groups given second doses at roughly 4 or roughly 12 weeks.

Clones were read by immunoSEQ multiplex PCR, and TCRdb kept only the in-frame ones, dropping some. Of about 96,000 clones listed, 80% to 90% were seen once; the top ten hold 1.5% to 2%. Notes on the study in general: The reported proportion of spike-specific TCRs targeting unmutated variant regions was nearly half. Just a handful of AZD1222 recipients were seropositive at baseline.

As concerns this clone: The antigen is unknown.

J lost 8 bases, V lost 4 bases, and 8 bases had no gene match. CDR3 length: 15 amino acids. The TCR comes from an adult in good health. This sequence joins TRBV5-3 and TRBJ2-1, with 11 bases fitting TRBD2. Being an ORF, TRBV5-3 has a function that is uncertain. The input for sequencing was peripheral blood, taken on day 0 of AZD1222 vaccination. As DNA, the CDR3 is TGTGCCAGAAGCCTCGGACTAGCGGGTCAACATGAGCAGTTCTTC. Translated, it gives CARSLGLAGQHEQFF.